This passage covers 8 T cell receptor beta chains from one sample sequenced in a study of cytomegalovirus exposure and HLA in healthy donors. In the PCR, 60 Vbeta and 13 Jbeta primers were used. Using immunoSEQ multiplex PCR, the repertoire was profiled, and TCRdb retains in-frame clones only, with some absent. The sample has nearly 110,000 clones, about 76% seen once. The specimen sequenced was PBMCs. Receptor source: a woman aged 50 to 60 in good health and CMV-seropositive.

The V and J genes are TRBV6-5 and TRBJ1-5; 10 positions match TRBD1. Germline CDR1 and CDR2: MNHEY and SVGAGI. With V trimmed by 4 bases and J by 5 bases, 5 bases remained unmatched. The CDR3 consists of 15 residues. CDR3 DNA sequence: TGTGCCAGCAGTTCGGGACAGGGGAAGGATCAGCCCCAGCATTTT. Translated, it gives CASSSGQGKDQPQHF.

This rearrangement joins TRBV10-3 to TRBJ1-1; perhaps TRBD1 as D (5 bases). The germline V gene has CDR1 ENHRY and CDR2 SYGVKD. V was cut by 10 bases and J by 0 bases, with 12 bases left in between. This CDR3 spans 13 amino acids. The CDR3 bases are TGTGCCACCCGACAGATTATGAACACTGAAGCTTTCTTT. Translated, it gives CATRQIMNTEAFF.

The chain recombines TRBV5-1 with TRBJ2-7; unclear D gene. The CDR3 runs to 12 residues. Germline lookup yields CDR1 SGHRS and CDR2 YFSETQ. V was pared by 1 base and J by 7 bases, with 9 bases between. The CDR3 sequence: CASSLLLTEQYF. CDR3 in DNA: TGCGCCAGCAGCTTGCTCCTGACAGAGCAGTACTTC.

The DNA for the CDR3 is TGTGCCAGCAGTGAAGGGACAGCGAGTTCACCCCTCCACTTT. Translation gives CASSEGTASSPLHF. J is TRBJ1-6 and V is TRBV2; perhaps TRBD1 as D (6 bases). The V end was cut by 1 base, the J end by 9 bases, with 10 bases between. The CDR3 runs 14 residues. In germline, CDR1 is SNHLY, CDR2 FYNNEI.

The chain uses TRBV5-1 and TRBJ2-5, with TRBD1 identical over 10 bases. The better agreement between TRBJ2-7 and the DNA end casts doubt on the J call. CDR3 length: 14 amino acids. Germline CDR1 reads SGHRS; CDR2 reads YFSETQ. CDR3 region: CASSSTTGGLEQYF. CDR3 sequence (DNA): TGCGCCAGCAGCTCCACGACAGGGGGCCTCGAGCAGTACTTC.

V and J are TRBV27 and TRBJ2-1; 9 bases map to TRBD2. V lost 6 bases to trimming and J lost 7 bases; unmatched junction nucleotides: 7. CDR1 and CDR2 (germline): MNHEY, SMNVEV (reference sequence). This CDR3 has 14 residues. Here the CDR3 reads CASSGRGGTNEQFF. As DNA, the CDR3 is TGTGCCAGCAGCGGGCGGGGGGGTACGAATGAGCAGTTCTTC.

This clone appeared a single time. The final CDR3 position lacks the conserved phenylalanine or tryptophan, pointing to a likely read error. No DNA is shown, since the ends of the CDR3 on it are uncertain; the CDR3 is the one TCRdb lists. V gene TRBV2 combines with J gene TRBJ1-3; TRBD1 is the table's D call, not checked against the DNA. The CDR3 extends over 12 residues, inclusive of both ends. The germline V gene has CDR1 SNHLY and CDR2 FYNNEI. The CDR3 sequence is CASSTLEDRAAP.

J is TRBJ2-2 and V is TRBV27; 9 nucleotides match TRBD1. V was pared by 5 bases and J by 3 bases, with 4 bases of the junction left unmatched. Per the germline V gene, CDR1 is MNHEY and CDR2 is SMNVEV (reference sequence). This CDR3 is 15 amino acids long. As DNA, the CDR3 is TGTGCCAGCAGTCGGGACAGGGTATACACCGGGGAGCTGTTTTTT. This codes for CASSRDRVYTGELFF.